This record concerns one TCR beta chain sequence. Its antigen remains unidentified. The sample comes from a study of T cell repertoires in cytomegalovirus infection. The study, taken as a whole, reports: HLA-C-restricted CMV-specific TCR beta clonotypes were dominant in the ex vivo response.

The CDR3 length is 16 residues. Germline-derived CDR1 and CDR2 are LGHNA and YSLEER. J was trimmed by 10 bases and V by 0 bases; bases with no gene match: 12. Each CDR3 protein is one row after TCRdb ran MiXCR on the reads. The data hold some 390,000 distinct CDR3 sequences, with roughly 18% observed a single time. Sequenced: PBMCs. The rearrangement links TRBV4-3 to TRBJ2-1; the match to TRBD2 covers 7 bases. The clonotype originates from a human donor in good health (CMV status not recorded). Some clones in this sample may be carry-over from other donors' samples. The chain's CDR3 is CASSQDPGVGGGEQFF. In DNA, the CDR3 is TGCGCCAGCAGCCAAGACCCCGGGGTGGGGGGGGGAGAGCAGTTCTTC.